These T cell receptor beta chains were read from a single sample in a study of blood T cells in healthy people across ages. In TCRdb, the 5' RACE reads were re-called with MiXCR into one record per CDR3 protein. The profile shows about 780,000 distinct CDR3 sequences, roughly 60% of them singletons. Sequencing was done on a sample of blood. The receptors shown here come from a man aged 25-45 years in good health. CDR3s include the opening cysteine and the closing phenylalanine or tryptophan. The D gene is left open where the match is weak. Some rows mark clone size as missing; the rest say once, few, many or name a class of expanded clone.

d_call,clone_size,j_call,v_call,cdr3_nt,cdr3_aa
TRBD1,NA,TRBJ2-5,TRBV7-2,TGTACCACTTGGAAGGGACAGACCCAAGAGACCCAGTACTTC,CTTWKGQTQETQYF
TRBD1,NA,TRBJ1-2,TRBV2,TGTGCCAGCAGTGCCAGGACAGGGGGATCCTATGGCTACACCTTC,CASSARTGGSYGYTF
TRBD1,few,TRBJ2-1,TRBV7-3,TGTGCCAGCAGTGACAGGGGCACATCGGATGAGCAGTTCTTC,CASSDRGTSDEQFF
NA,NA,TRBJ2-7,TRBV6-2/TRBV6-3,TGTGCCAGCACCCGAGGGCCCCCCTACGAGCAGTACTTC,CASTRGPPYEQYF
TRBD2,NA,TRBJ2-5,TRBV5-6,TGTGCCAGCAGCCCCTCCCGACTAGCGGGGGAGCAAGAGACCCAGTACTTC,CASSPSRLAGEQETQYF
TRBD2,NA,TRBJ2-3,TRBV12-3/TRBV12-4,TGTGCCAGCAGAAGAAAGAGCGGGGCGGTCACAGATACGCAGTATTTT,CASRRKSGAVTDTQYF
NA,NA,TRBJ1-1,TRBV30,TGTGCCTGGGGGGGGATGAACACTGAAGCTTTCTTT,CAWGGMNTEAFF
TRBD1,NA,TRBJ2-5,TRBV7-7,TGTGCTAGCAGCTTCTCTCGGACAGGGGAAGAGACCCAGTACTTC,CASSFSRTGEETQYF
NA,NA,TRBJ2-3,TRBV20-1,TGCAGTGCTCCACCCAGCGGCCGCACAGATACGCAGTATTTT,CSAPPSGRTDTQYF
NA,NA,TRBJ1-2,TRBV7-8,TGTGCCAGCAGCTTAGCGGGGGAGGGCTACACCTTC,CASSLAGEGYTF
TRBD1,few,TRBJ1-2,TRBV27,TGTGCCAGCAGTACACAGGGGGGGATCTATGGCTACACCTTC,CASSTQGGIYGYTF
NA,NA,TRBJ2-7,TRBV27,TGTGCCAGCAGTTTACTAAGGCAGGCAGGGGATGAGCAGTACTTC,CASSLLRQAGDEQYF
TRBD1,few,TRBJ2-1,TRBV5-1,TGCGCCAGCAGCTTGGTAGGGGGCAAAGATGAGCAGTTCTTC,CASSLVGGKDEQFF
NA,NA,TRBJ2-5,TRBV7-2,TGTGCCAGCAGCTTAGGAGTCAGCAAAGAGACCCAGTACTTC,CASSLGVSKETQYF
NA,NA,TRBJ2-1,TRBV2,TGTGCCAGCAGACTCCTTTTCCCACAGCGAAACAAAGTCAAGGGCTCCTACAATGAGCAGTTCTTC,CASRLLFPQRNKVKGSYNEQFF
NA,few,TRBJ2-3,TRBV7-9,TGTGCCAGCAGCTTACGGTTGAAGATCACAGATACGCAGTATTTT,CASSLRLKITDTQYF
NA,NA,TRBJ2-7,TRBV20-1,TGCAGTGCCCCCGCCGTGTATGAGTACGAGCAGTACTTC,CSAPAVYEYEQYF
NA,few,TRBJ1-2,TRBV4-2,TGTGCCAGCAGCCAAGGATCCCTCGGCTATGGCTACACCTTC,CASSQGSLGYGYTF
NA,NA,TRBJ1-4,TRBV3-1,TGTGCCAGCAGCCGCAGGCGGGTAGGACCAACACGTGGAAAACTGTTTTTT,CASSRRRVGPTRGKLFF
NA,NA,TRBJ1-2,TRBV7-8,TGTGCCAGCAGCACCCGACAGGCCCTCTACTATGGCTACACCTTC,CASSTRQALYYGYTF
NA,NA,TRBJ1-2,TRBV28,TGTGCCAGCAGTTTAGGGGGTCCCGGGACACAGACCGGCTACACCTTC,CASSLGGPGTQTGYTF
TRBD2,NA,TRBJ2-3,TRBV2,TGTGCCAGCAGCCCATACGGGGGGACCACAGATACGCAGTATTTT,CASSPYGGTTDTQYF
NA,once,TRBJ2-5,TRBV4-3,TGCGTCAGCAGCCAAGAATTCGGGACGGAGCAGTACTTC,CVSSQEFGTEQYF
NA,once,TRBJ1-2,TRBV6-1,TGTGCCAGCAGTCCACCCCTGGGGGTTAGGTATGGCTACACCTTC,CASSPPLGVRYGYTF
NA,NA,TRBJ2-1,TRBV4-3,TGCGCCAGCAGCCAAAATCCCTACAATGAGCAGTTCTTC,CASSQNPYNEQFF
NA,NA,TRBJ1-6,TRBV6-6,TGTGCCAGCAGTTATGGAACGGAGTCACCCCCCCACTTT,CASSYGTESPPHF
TRBD1,NA,TRBJ2-1,TRBV15,TGTGCCACCAGCTCTCGGACAGGGGGCAATGAGCAGTTCTTC,CATSSRTGGNEQFF
NA,NA,TRBJ1-1,TRBV25-1,TGTGCCAGCAGTGCCTACCAGGCGAGGACTGAAGCTTTCTTT,CASSAYQARTEAFF
NA,few,TRBJ1-6,TRBV4-2,TGTGCCAGCAGCCAAGAAAATCGAGCCTTCTCCTATAATTCACCCCTCCACTTT,CASSQENRAFSYNSPLHF
NA,NA,TRBJ2-3,TRBV4-3,TGCGCCAGCAGCCAAGATACCAGCCCAGATACGCAGTATTTT,CASSQDTSPDTQYF
NA,NA,TRBJ2-3,TRBV7-9,TGTGCCAGCAGCCCTCTACTCCATACAGATACGCAGTATTTT,CASSPLLHTDTQYF
TRBD1,few,TRBJ2-4,TRBV11-3,TGTGCCAGCAGCCCCGGGGACAGGGGGCTCGAGAACATTCAGTACTTC,CASSPGDRGLENIQYF
NA,NA,TRBJ1-5,TRBV12-3/TRBV12-4,TGTGCCAGCAGTTTTAGAATCAATCAGCCCCAGCATTTT,CASSFRINQPQHF
TRBD2,NA,TRBJ2-3,TRBV6-2/TRBV6-3,TGTGCCAGCAGTTACTCGGCTAGCGGGGATAGAGATACGCAGTATTTT,CASSYSASGDRDTQYF
NA,few,TRBJ2-7,TRBV6-6,TGTGCCAGCAGTATGTCGGATTTCCCCTACGAGCAGTACTTC,CASSMSDFPYEQYF
TRBD2,few,TRBJ2-1,TRBV12-3/TRBV12-4,TGTGCCAGCGAACGGAATAGCGGGGGACTGGAGCAGTTCTTC,CASERNSGGLEQFF
NA,NA,TRBJ2-7,TRBV6-6,TGTGCCAGCAGCCAAAACGAATACGAGCAGTACTTC,CASSQNEYEQYF
TRBD1,NA,TRBJ2-6,TRBV2,TGTGCCAGCCGGAGCAGGGGGGGGGCCAACGTCCTGACTTTC,CASRSRGGANVLTF
NA,few,TRBJ1-4,TRBV4-3,TGCGCCAGCAGCCGGACTAGTGAAAAACTGTTTTTT,CASSRTSEKLFF
TRBD1,NA,TRBJ2-6,TRBV6-1,TGTGCCAGCAGTCCGGACAGGGGGATAACTGGGGCCAACGTCCTGACTTTC,CASSPDRGITGANVLTF
TRBD1,many,TRBJ1-6,TRBV28,TGTGCCATCGATACAGGGGACTCACCCCTCCACTTT,CAIDTGDSPLHF
NA,NA,TRBJ1-2,TRBV12-3/TRBV12-4,TGTGCCACCTTTTTTGAAGGGGGTTTGAACTATGGCTACACCTTC,CATFFEGGLNYGYTF
NA,NA,TRBJ2-7,TRBV20-1,TGCAGTGCTAGAGATATAGCGTCCTACGAGCAGTACTTC,CSARDIASYEQYF
NA,NA,TRBJ1-5,TRBV12-3/TRBV12-4,TGTGCCATCGCTTTGAGCAATCAGCCCCAGCATTTT,CAIALSNQPQHF
NA,many,TRBJ2-3,TRBV27,TGTGCCAGCAGTCTCACTCGGGCTAGCACAGATACGCAGTATTTT,CASSLTRASTDTQYF
NA,NA,TRBJ1-1,TRBV29-1,TGCAGCGTTGGGGCAGCTTTGAACACTGAAGCTTTCTTT,CSVGAALNTEAFF
NA,NA,TRBJ2-1,TRBV12-3/TRBV12-4,TGTGCCAGCAGCTGGGTCGGCCCGACAGACTCCTACAATGAGCAGTTCTTC,CASSWVGPTDSYNEQFF
NA,NA,TRBJ2-1,TRBV20-1,TGCAGTGCTAGGGGGGCAACCCAAGGAGGGGATGAGCAGTTCTTC,CSARGATQGGDEQFF
NA,NA,TRBJ2-7,TRBV7-9,TGTGCCAGCAGCCTTATGGACACGAAGGGAGAGCAGTACTTC,CASSLMDTKGEQYF
TRBD1,NA,TRBJ2-2,TRBV27,TGTGCCAGCAGTTTCCCACAGGGGTTGTCTCCCGGGGAGCTGTTTTTT,CASSFPQGLSPGELFF
NA,few,TRBJ1-4,TRBV25-1,TGTGCCAGCAGTGCCAATGAAAAACTGTTTTTT,CASSANEKLFF
NA,NA,TRBJ2-1,TRBV20-1,TGCAGTGCCCCCGCATCGGCTCGGGAGTTCTTC,CSAPASAREFF
TRBD2,once,TRBJ2-3,TRBV7-3,TGTGCCAGCAGCTCCTCTAGCGGGGGGGCCGGGAATACGCAGTATTTT,CASSSSSGGAGNTQYF
NA,NA,TRBJ2-7,TRBV20-1,TGCAGTGCATCCAAGCCGAGCTATATCTCCTACGAGCAGTACTTC,CSASKPSYISYEQYF
NA,NA,TRBJ2-7,TRBV18,TGTGCCAGCTCACCCGGACAGAATGGCGAGCAGTACTTC,CASSPGQNGEQYF
NA,NA,TRBJ2-4,TRBV13,TGTGCCAGCAGCTTTTTTGGGGATAACATTCAGTACTTC,CASSFFGDNIQYF
TRBD2,NA,TRBJ2-3,TRBV20-1,TGCAGTGCTACGGGACTAGCGGGGCCCGCAGATACGCAGTATTTT,CSATGLAGPADTQYF
TRBD1,NA,TRBJ2-6,TRBV6-5,TGTGCCAGCAGTTATTTCGGGACAGGTCGGCACTCTGGGGCCAACGTCCTGACTTTC,CASSYFGTGRHSGANVLTF
NA,NA,TRBJ2-1,TRBV30,TGTGCCTGGAGGCCGGGACCCCAGGCCTACAATGAGCAGTTCTTC,CAWRPGPQAYNEQFF